What follows are 19 T cell receptor beta chains derived from one specimen sequenced in a study of TIL therapy for anti-PD-1-resistant metastatic lung cancer. The time point is: pre-treatment sample, taken before nivolumab and TIL therapy. The immunoSEQ assay was v3. Sequencing used immunoSEQ multiplex PCR; TCRdb keeps in-frame clones, though not all of them. The table has about 59,000 clones, about 81% seen once; the top ten hold nearly 3%. Sample: blood, taken at baseline. These receptors were taken from a person between 25 and 79 years old with non-small cell lung cancer.

The chain carries TRBV27 and TRBJ2-2, with D unclear. Trimming removed 2 bases at V and 0 bases at J, with 13 bases between. This CDR3 is 17 amino acids long. Germline CDR1 is MNHEY and CDR2 is SMNVEV (reference sequence). In nucleotides, the CDR3 is TGTGCCAGCAGTTTAAATTTCGGAGATTCGAACACCGGGGAGCTGTTTTTT. This sequence encodes CASSLNFGDSNTGELFF.

The chain combines TRBV6-1 with TRBJ2-7, with 7 bases identical to TRBD2. The CDR3 loop spans 16 amino acids. Germline lookup yields CDR1 MNHNS and CDR2 SASEGT. Trimming at V came to 4 bases and at J to 3 bases, leaving 12 bases not matched to a gene. In DNA form, the CDR3 reads TGTGCCAGCAGTGGGGGCGGGAGCGGGACGTTCTACGAGCAGTACTTC. This gives the protein CASSGGGSGTFYEQYF.

This clone was counted once. In nucleotides, the CDR3 is TGCAGCGTAGCCTCCGGGCCCAGATTAGGGGAGCAGTACTTC. Translation: CSVASGPRLGEQYF. The chain joins TRBV29-1 to TRBJ2-7; D unclear. The CDR3 extends over 14 amino acids. Trimming cost V 6 bases and J 7 bases, with 22 bases left between them. Germline V gene lookup returns CDR1 SQVTM and CDR2 ANQGSEA.

The V call is TRBV6-2 or TRBV6-3, the J call TRBJ2-2; TRBD1 aligns across 7 bases. V shed 5 bases and J 0 bases; nucleotides not matched to a gene: 3. Germline V gene lookup returns CDR1 MNHEY and CDR2 SVGEGT. There are 15 residues in the CDR3. The chain's CDR3 is CASSPGTANTGELFF. The CDR3 nucleotides read TGTGCCAGCAGTCCGGGGACAGCGAACACCGGGGAGCTGTTTTTT.

This clone was seen a single time. The rearrangement links TRBV27 to TRBJ2-3; possibly TRBD2 for D (6 bases). V was clipped by 2 bases and J by 1 base, with 13 bases between them. In germline, CDR1 is MNHEY, CDR2 SMNVEV (reference sequence). The CDR3 has 16 amino acids. The CDR3 DNA reads TGTGCCAGCAGTTTAAGGGCGGGGTTACGCACAGATACGCAGTATTTT. It encodes CASSLRAGLRTDTQYF.

The chain has TRBV28 and TRBJ2-5; 8 bases are a match to TRBD2. Germline CDR1 is MDHEN and CDR2 is SYDVKM. After removal of 1 base from V and 2 bases from J, the junction contained 9 bases not matched to a gene. The CDR3 extends over 17 amino acids. CDR3 in amino acids: CASSLLIGRARQETQYF. DNA of the CDR3: TGTGCCAGCAGTTTATTGATCGGGAGGGCGAGGCAAGAGACCCAGTACTTC.

The V and J genes are TRBV27 and TRBJ1-2; tentatively, D is TRBD1 (6 bases). Trimming took 8 bases from V and 8 from J, leaving 15 bases between them. This CDR3 region has 12 residues. Germline V CDR1 and CDR2: MNHEY, SMNVEV (reference sequence). The CDR3 bases are TGTGCCAGCCGGGGGGGGGCTGGAGGCTACACCTTC. Protein: CASRGGAGGYTF.

V gene TRBV4-3 combines with J gene TRBJ1-1; 7 bases map to TRBD1. V was clipped by 7 bases and J by 2 bases; unmatched bases: 4. CDR1 LGHNA and CDR2 YSLEER come from the germline V gene. The CDR3 is 13 amino acids. CDR3: CASTTGDNTEAFF. CDR3 DNA: TGCGCCAGCACCACAGGGGACAACACTGAAGCTTTCTTT.

The V call is TRBV16, the J call TRBJ1-2; TRBD1 agrees at 9 bases. CDR1 KGHSY and CDR2 FQNENV come from the germline V gene. J lost 5 bases, V lost 3 bases, and 10 bases had no gene match. This CDR3 contains 16 residues. The CDR3 is CASSQTGTGLGYGYTF. The CDR3 nucleotides read TGTGCCAGCAGCCAGACCGGGACAGGGCTTGGATATGGCTACACCTTC. The complete variable domain, with remaining parts taken from reference TRBV16 and TRBJ1-2, reads GEEVAQTPKHLVRGEGQKAKLYCAPIKGHSYVFWYQQVLKNEFKFLISFQNENVFDETGMPKERFSAKCLPNSPCSLEIQATKLEDSAVYFCASSQTGTGLGYGYTFGSGTRLTVV.

The CDR3 DNA reads TGTGCCAGCAGTTACTCCAACCGGGGCCTATACGAGCAGTACTTC. Translating it yields CASSYSNRGLYEQYF. The rearrangement uses TRBV6-5 and TRBJ2-7; D is tentatively TRBD1 or TRBD2 (5 bases each). Germline V lookup: CDR1 MNHEY, CDR2 SVGAGI. V was pared by 0 bases and J by 4 bases, with 13 bases between. CDR3 length: 15 amino acids.

The chain links TRBV3-1 (or the pseudogene TRBV3-2) to TRBJ2-3, with 7 bases identical to TRBD1. The V gene's germline CDR1 is LGHDT and CDR2 YNNKEL (reference sequence). V lost 2 bases to trimming and J lost 5 bases; unmatched junction nucleotides: 4. The CDR3 contains 14 residues. The CDR3 here is CASSQPGQEDTQYF. In DNA form, the CDR3 reads TGTGCCAGCAGCCAACCCGGACAGGAAGATACGCAGTATTTT.

The rearrangement joins TRBV7-2 to TRBJ2-7; weak D call: TRBD1 (6 bases). CDR1 and CDR2 (germline): SGHTA, FQGNSA. The CDR3 covers 14 residues. Trimming removed 1 base from V and 5 bases from J, with 12 bases in between. The CDR3 nucleotides are TGTGCCAGCAGCTTAGACACAGGGAGCGACGAGCAGTACTTC. Protein: CASSLDTGSDEQYF.

This clone showed up just a few times. The chain links TRBV5-4 to TRBJ2-1; no clear D. Per germline, CDR1 SGHNT and CDR2 YYREEE (reference sequence). The CDR3 spans 11 residues. Between the trimmed V and J ends, which lost 1 base and 9 bases, there was a span of 5 bases. CDR3 region: CASSLIGEQFF. The CDR3 coding sequence is TGTGCCAGCAGCTTGATCGGTGAGCAGTTCTTC.

The rearrangement links TRBV7-8 to TRBJ2-7, with a tentative D call TRBD2 (6 bases). Trimming took 6 bases from V and 2 from J, leaving 11 bases between them. This CDR3 spans 13 amino acids. Germline assignment: CDR1 SGHVS and CDR2 FQNEAQ. The DNA of the CDR3 is TGTGCCAGCAGGCGGGGACCGACCTACGAGCAGTACTTC. It yields the protein CASRRGPTYEQYF.

The chain couples TRBV28 to TRBJ2-7, with 12 bases fitting TRBD2. The CDR3 loop spans 17 amino acids. From germline, CDR1 is MDHEN and CDR2 SYDVKM. With 3 bases clipped from V and 1 base from J, the junction kept 7 bases outside the gene matches. The CDR3 is CASSFLGLAGISYEQYF. Written as DNA, the CDR3 is TGTGCCAGCAGTTTCCTCGGACTAGCGGGAATTTCCTACGAGCAGTACTTC.

J is TRBJ2-1 and V is TRBV7-3; perhaps D is TRBD1 or TRBD2 (5 bases each). From germline, CDR1 is SGHTA and CDR2 FQGTGA. V was trimmed by 2 bases and J by 7 bases, leaving 18 bases between them. The CDR3 has 16 residues. CDR3 region: CASSLGPEGLRNEQFF. DNA for the CDR3: TGTGCCAGCAGCTTAGGTCCTGAGGGGCTAAGGAATGAGCAGTTCTTC.

This clone was seen once. This chain uses TRBV11-3 with TRBJ2-1, with TRBD1 matching over 10 bases. V was clipped by 5 bases and J by 4 bases; unmatched bases: 5. Germline V gene sequence: CDR1 SGHNT, CDR2 YENEEA. The CDR3 loop spans 15 amino acids. CDR3 protein: CASSRQGAGYNEQFF. In nucleotides, the CDR3 is TGTGCCAGCAGCCGACAGGGGGCAGGGTACAATGAGCAGTTCTTC.

The chain links TRBV27 to TRBJ1-2, with TRBD1 identical over 8 bases. This CDR3 has 13 residues. Trimming took 5 bases from V and 7 from J; bases not matched to a gene: 6. Looked up from germline, CDR1 is MNHEY and CDR2 is SMNVEV (reference sequence). CDR3 coding DNA: TGTGCCAGCAGTCTCGGACAGGGACGTGGCTACACCTTC. Amino acids: CASSLGQGRGYTF.

V gene TRBV30 combines with J gene TRBJ1-3; TRBD1 agrees at 8 bases. The trim removed 0 bases at V and 1 base at J, leaving 17 bases unmatched. The germline gives CDR1 GTSNPN, CDR2 SVGIG (reference sequence). The CDR3 totals 20 residues. The CDR3 nucleotides read TGTGCCTGGAGTGTAGGGGGACAGGTTTTTGGGGCCCTGTCTGGAAACACCATATATTTT. Translating gives CAWSVGGQVFGALSGNTIYF.